This T cell receptor (beta chain) came from a study of T cells in narcolepsy. Trimming left V 5 bases short and J 8 bases short, with 18 bases between. CDR3 size: 15 residues. Germline CDR1 MNHEY, CDR2 SMNVEV (reference sequence). Profiling relied on immunoSEQ multiplex PCR, and the TCRdb table lists in-frame clones only, not all of them. The data show around 30,000 clones, approximately 79% seen once. This TCR was recovered from a human donor in good health. The source material was memory (CD45RA-) CD4+ T cells from blood. This chain uses TRBV27 with TRBJ1-4; no reliable D call. The CDR3 DNA reads as TGTGCCAGCAGTCCCGGTGGAGACATGAGGGAAAAACTGTTTTTT. Amino acid sequence: CASSPGGDMREKLFF.